This T cell receptor (beta chain) was sequenced in a study of blood T cell repertoires in COVID-19. The overall study: PBMCs, B-cell-depleted T cells, or T cells were the source of the cDNA or gDNA that made up the material.

Measured with immunoSEQ multiplex PCR; TCRdb has only the in-frame clones, and not every one. The sample gives fewer than 700,000 clones, about 89% of which show up once; 7.8% is in the top ten. The CDR3 runs to 16 residues. The ends were cut back, 0 bases at V and 0 bases at J, with 12 bases in the middle. Germline lookup yields CDR1 SGDLS and CDR2 YYNGEE. Sequencing used peripheral blood. The sequence was collected from a woman in her fifties or sixties with COVID-19, enrolled during active disease. This chain joins TRBV9 and TRBJ1-1; D is undetermined. The CDR3 reads CASSVVSDGLNTEAFF. DNA for the CDR3: TGTGCCAGCAGCGTAGTAAGCGACGGCTTGAACACTGAAGCTTTCTTT.